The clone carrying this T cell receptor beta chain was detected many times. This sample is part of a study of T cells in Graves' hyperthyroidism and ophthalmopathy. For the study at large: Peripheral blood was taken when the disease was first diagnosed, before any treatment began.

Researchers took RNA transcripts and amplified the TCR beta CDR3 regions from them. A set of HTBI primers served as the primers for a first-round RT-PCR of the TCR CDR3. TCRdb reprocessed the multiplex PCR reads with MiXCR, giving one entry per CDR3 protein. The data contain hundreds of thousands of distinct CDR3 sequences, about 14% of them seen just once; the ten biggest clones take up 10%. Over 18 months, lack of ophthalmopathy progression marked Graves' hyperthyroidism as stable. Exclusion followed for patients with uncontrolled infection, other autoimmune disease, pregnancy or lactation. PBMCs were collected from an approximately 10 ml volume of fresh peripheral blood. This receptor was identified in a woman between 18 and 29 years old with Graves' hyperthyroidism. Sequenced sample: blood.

The CDR3, as DNA: TGTGCCAGCAGCCGGGCCAGCCCCCAAGAGACCCAGTACTTC. Translation gives CASSRASPQETQYF. The chain couples TRBV5-5 to TRBJ2-5; no clear D. Germline V gene data show CDR1 as SGHKS and CDR2 as YYEKEE (reference sequence). Trimming left V 4 bases short and J 1 base short, with 11 bases between. The CDR3 is 14 amino acids.